This T cell receptor (beta chain) comes out of a study of T cell responses to AZD1222 COVID-19 vaccine. Study-level points and caveats: Targeting of unmutated variant regions was reportedly seen in nearly half of spike-specific TCRs. Clonal diversity was possibly underestimated, and white British individuals and females predominated among donors.

Generated by immunoSEQ multiplex PCR, the TCRdb table keeps only in-frame clones and is missing some. Among about 150,000 clones, 80% to 95% were seen once, and the ten largest hold roughly 1.2%. A note on this clone: Its specificity is not known.

This CDR3 is built from 14 residues. The germline gives CDR1 MNHEY, CDR2 SMNVEV (reference sequence). V trimming: 4 bases; J trimming: 6 bases; junction bases outside the gene matches: 8. The source is an adult who received the AZD1222 COVID-19 vaccine. The chain employs TRBV27 and TRBJ2-7; 8 positions agree with TRBD2. The material was peripheral blood, obtained 28 days after the second AZD1222 dose. CDR3 in DNA: TGTGCCAGCAGTTCCAGCGGGGGTTCTCTCGAGCAGTACTTC. Protein product: CASSSSGGSLEQYF.